Each of the 26 T cell receptor beta chains below was sequenced from the same sample in a study of T cells after posttransplantation cyclophosphamide. Produced via immunoSEQ multiplex PCR; TCRdb's table is partial and in-frame only. The table has thousands of clones, nearly 99% seen once. Sequencing was carried out using naive CD8+ T cells sorted from PBMCs. The receptors were sampled from a man between 50 and 59 years old in good health, CMV-negative, and a related stem cell transplant donor.

This chain links TRBV5-1 with TRBJ2-1; D not resolved. The CDR3 sequence is 12 residues long. The ends were cut back, 4 bases at V and 9 bases at J, with 11 bases in the middle. Per the germline V gene, CDR1 is SGHRS and CDR2 is YFSETQ. The CDR3 region is CASSTQVGEQFF. In DNA, the CDR3 is TGCGCCAGCAGCACCCAGGTGGGTGAGCAGTTCTTC.

The V call is TRBV7-2, the J call TRBJ2-1, with D possibly being TRBD1 (6 bases). The V and J ends lost 7 bases and 6 bases respectively, with 22 bases between them. The CDR3 loop spans 16 amino acids. Germline V gives CDR1 SGHTA, CDR2 FQGNSA. In nucleotides, the CDR3 is TGTGCCAGCACCCAGACAGGAACTCTCCCTCCCAATGAGCAGTTCTTC. This gives the protein CASTQTGTLPPNEQFF.

The chain couples TRBV27 to TRBJ1-4; TRBD1 matches at 11 bases. The CDR3 extends over 15 amino acids. The germline V gene encodes CDR1 MNHEY and CDR2 SMNVEV (reference sequence). J gave up 8 bases and V 4 bases, and 6 bases lay outside the gene matches. CDR3 region: CASSSGTGGREKLFF. CDR3 nucleotides: TGTGCCAGCAGTTCCGGGACAGGGGGACGGGAAAAACTGTTTTTT.

This chain links TRBV27 with TRBJ1-6, with unresolved D. The CDR3 runs to 12 residues. From germline, CDR1 is MNHEY and CDR2 SMNVEV (reference sequence). Trimming stripped 8 bases from V and 4 bases from J, with 6 bases between. The CDR3 sequence: CASGRYNSPLHF. As DNA, the CDR3 is TGTGCCAGCGGGAGATATAATTCACCCCTCCACTTT.

The chain recombines TRBV2 with TRBJ2-1; 7 nucleotides agree with TRBD2. The CDR3 loop spans 17 amino acids. Germline V gene lookup returns CDR1 SNHLY and CDR2 FYNNEI. The J segment lost 4 bases and the V segment lost 4 bases, leaving 13 bases of the junction unmatched. The CDR3 coding sequence is TGTGCCAGCAGTGTGGGAGGTAGGCTAGCGGATTACAATGAGCAGTTCTTC. Its protein product is CASSVGGRLADYNEQFF. Full variable domain (rest looked up from reference TRBV2 and TRBJ2-1): EPEVTQTPSHQVTQMGQEVILRCVPISNHLYFYWYRQILGQKVEFLVSFYNNEISEKSEIFDDQFSVERPDGSNFTLKIRSTKLEDSAMYFCASSVGGRLADYNEQFFGPGTRLTVL.

The V gene is TRBV5-1, the J gene TRBJ2-7, with 7 bases identical to TRBD1. Trimming took 7 bases from V and 3 from J; bases not matched to a gene: 7. This CDR3 has 13 amino acids. Germline assignment: CDR1 SGHRS and CDR2 YFSETQ. The CDR3 region is CASGRTGDYEQYF. CDR3 DNA: TGCGCCAGCGGGAGAACAGGGGACTACGAGCAGTACTTC.

The count of this clone is one. The chain has TRBV7-9 and TRBJ2-5, with D perhaps matching TRBD2 (6 bases). The CDR3 loop spans 13 amino acids. Looked up from germline, CDR1 is SEHNR and CDR2 is FQNEAQ (reference sequence). Trimming stripped 4 bases from V and 0 bases from J, with 6 bases between. The CDR3: CASSWDYQETQYF. The CDR3, as DNA: TGTGCCAGCAGCTGGGACTACCAAGAGACCCAGTACTTC.

Worth noting for this clone: A read error may account for a junction end that differs from germline. The chain combines TRBV9 with TRBJ2-1, with 9 nucleotides matching TRBD2. The CDR3 loop spans 15 amino acids. Per germline, CDR1 SGDLS and CDR2 YYNGEE. As DNA, the CDR3 is TGTGTCAGCAGCGTAGGCGGGGGGGCCTACAATGAGCAGTTCTTC. Translating gives CVSSVGGGAYNEQFF.

The J gene is TRBJ1-2, the V gene TRBV5-5; 8 bases map to TRBD1. Germline V gene data show CDR1 as SGHKS and CDR2 as YYEKEE (reference sequence). This CDR3 contains 13 residues. The V segment lost 3 bases and the J segment 7 bases; nucleotides outside the gene matches: 5. DNA of the CDR3: TGTGCCAGCAGCTCGACAGGGGCGGGTGGCTACACCTTC. It specifies CASSSTGAGGYTF.

V usage is TRBV23-1 and J usage is TRBJ1-4; the D gene is possibly TRBD1 (6 bases). TRBV23-1 is filed as an ORF, its function uncertain. CDR3 length: 15 residues. Trimming removed 6 bases at V and 0 bases at J, with 11 bases between. CDR3 DNA sequence: TGCGCCAGCAGCCTAAACAGGGCAACTAATGAAAAACTGTTTTTT. Amino acids: CASSLNRATNEKLFF.

This sequence joins TRBV7-9 and TRBJ2-7; D is perhaps TRBD1 (5 bases). Trimming took 5 bases from V and 3 from J, leaving 8 bases between them. CDR3 length: 12 residues. The germline V gene has CDR1 SEHNR and CDR2 FQNEAQ (reference sequence). CDR3 sequence (DNA): TGTGCCAGCAGCCCTACAGGCTACGAGCAGTACTTC. It codes for CASSPTGYEQYF.

V gene TRBV6-5 combines with J gene TRBJ1-3; D may be TRBD1 (6 bases). Trimming pared 6 bases from V and 3 bases from J, leaving 12 bases between. CDR1 MNHEY and CDR2 SVGAGI come from the germline V gene. The length of the CDR3 is 14 residues. CDR3 bases: TGTGCCAGCAGGCGGGGGGGCCTTGGAAACACCATATATTTT. Amino acids: CASRRGGLGNTIYF.

The genes are TRBV9 and TRBJ2-7, with 9 bases identical to TRBD1. CDR3 length: 16 amino acids. CDR1 and CDR2 (germline): SGDLS, YYNGEE. V dropped 4 bases and J dropped 4; count of bases not matched to a gene: 12. CDR3 bases: TGTGCCAGCAGCCCGTCCCCGGGGACAGGGTCTTACGAGCAGTACTTC. It specifies CASSPSPGTGSYEQYF.

The chain employs TRBV7-8 and TRBJ1-1; 7 bases map to TRBD1. Germline-derived CDR1 and CDR2 are SGHVS and FQNEAQ. The CDR3 is 14 amino acids. Unmatched junction bases numbered 6, after V lost 5 bases and J lost 3 bases. CDR3 residues: CASSHGQEDTEAFF. Here the CDR3 DNA reads TGTGCCAGCAGCCATGGACAGGAGGACACTGAAGCTTTCTTT.

This clone is a singleton in its sample. The chain uses TRBV27 and TRBJ1-1; D is ambiguous. V was trimmed by 5 bases and J by 1 base, leaving 8 bases between them. This CDR3 contains 13 residues. Germline CDR1 reads MNHEY; CDR2 reads SMNVEV (reference sequence). The CDR3 sequence: CASSPGSNTEAFF. CDR3 sequence (DNA): TGTGCCAGCAGTCCCGGGTCGAACACTGAAGCTTTCTTT.

The gene calls are TRBV5-4 and TRBJ2-5; D is unresolved. The CDR3 spans 13 residues. Trimming stripped 4 bases from V and 5 bases from J, with 12 bases between. CDR1 is SGHNT, CDR2 YYREEE, per germline (reference sequence). This CDR3 is CASSNDWVETQYF. CDR3 bases: TGTGCCAGCAGCAACGACTGGGTGGAGACCCAGTACTTC.

Here the CDR3 reads CASSSAGGTADTQYF. CDR3 nucleotides: TGTGCCAGCAGCTCGGCGGGGGGGACTGCAGATACGCAGTATTTT. The J gene is TRBJ2-3, the V gene TRBV5-6; the match to TRBD2 covers 9 bases. The ends lost 3 bases at V and 4 bases at J; junction bases unmatched: 6. The CDR3 is made up of 15 amino acids. CDR1 and CDR2 from the germline V gene are SGHDT and YYEEEE.

The CDR3 region is CASSVLSGLDGYTF. DNA for the CDR3: TGTGCCAGCAGCGTATTATCAGGGTTGGATGGCTACACCTTC. The rearrangement uses TRBV9 and TRBJ1-2; maybe TRBD1 (5 bases). V was shortened by 1 base and J by 6 bases, with 13 bases between the two germline ends. CDR1 and CDR2 (germline): SGDLS, YYNGEE. The length of the CDR3 is 14 residues.

The chain employs TRBV2 and TRBJ2-3; 8 bases are shared with TRBD1. The CDR3 has 17 residues. Per the germline V gene, CDR1 is SNHLY and CDR2 is FYNNEI. Trimming took 6 bases from V and 1 from J; bases not matched to a gene: 12. CDR3 region: CASSEGWDRIRTDTQYF. CDR3 DNA sequence: TGTGCCAGCAGCGAGGGGTGGGACAGGATACGCACAGATACGCAGTATTTT.

This clone is a singleton in its sample. This sequence joins TRBV4-1 and TRBJ1-2, with TRBD1 matching over 7 bases. CDR3 length: 15 amino acids. The germline gives CDR1 MGHRA, CDR2 YSYEKL. V lost 2 bases to trimming and J lost 4 bases; unmatched junction nucleotides: 7. CDR3 loop: CASSQRGQIFYGYTF. CDR3 sequence (DNA): TGCGCCAGCAGCCAACGGGGACAGATCTTCTATGGCTACACCTTC.

The CDR3 DNA reads as TGTGCCAGCAGCTTACGCGGATACGAGCAGTACTTC. This encodes CASSLRGYEQYF. J is TRBJ2-7 and V is TRBV7-9, with D uncertain. The CDR3 is made up of 12 amino acids. The germline CDR1 and CDR2 sequences are SEHNR and FQNEAQ (reference sequence). The V end lost 2 bases, the J end lost 4 bases, and 6 bases lay between the germline ends.

Comment on this clone: The junction differs from germline at one of its ends, possibly a read error. Different DNA sequences within this sample yield the same CDR3. The rearrangement links TRBV7-8 to TRBJ1-6, with D unclear. The CDR3 is 17 amino acids. Germline V gene lookup returns CDR1 SGHVS and CDR2 FQNEAQ. The CDR3 region is CASSLWSPLTTNSPLHF. The CDR3 nucleotides are TGTGCCAGCAGCTTATGGTCCCCCCTTACAACTAATTCCCCCCTCCACTTT. The full variable domain, in which reference TRBV7-8 and TRBJ1-6 provide the parts outside the CDR3, is GAGVSQSPRYKVAKRGQDVALRCDPISGHVSLFWYQQALGQGPEFLTYFQNEAQLDKSGLPSDRFFAERPEGSVSTLKIQRTQQEDSAVYLCASSLWSPLTTNSPLHFGNGTRLTVT.

The rearrangement uses TRBV9 and TRBJ2-7; D remains unclear. Germline V CDR1 and CDR2: SGDLS, YYNGEE. The CDR3 runs 14 residues. Deletions cut 0 bases from V and 3 bases from J, with 10 bases between. The CDR3 region has the DNA TGTGCCAGCAGCGTAGGGTTCGGAGACTACGAGCAGTACTTC. Encoded protein: CASSVGFGDYEQYF.

CDR3 bases: TGTGCCAGCAGCCCCTCAGGGGGCACTGAAGCTTTCTTT. It specifies CASSPSGGTEAFF. The J gene is TRBJ1-1, the V gene TRBV7-6; TRBD1 matches 7 bases. V dropped 5 bases and J dropped 4; count of bases not matched to a gene: 4. Germline CDR1 and CDR2: SGHVS and FNYEAQ. The CDR3 extends over 13 amino acids.

The chain couples TRBV5-1 to TRBJ2-1, with TRBD2 matching 14 bases. CDR1 SGHRS and CDR2 YFSETQ come from the germline V gene. The CDR3 is 18 residues long. V shed 4 bases and J 5 bases; nucleotides not matched to a gene: 11. Written as DNA, the CDR3 is TGCGCCAGCAGCCCGGGACTAGCGGGAGTATCAGGAAACAATGAGCAGTTCTTC. Residues: CASSPGLAGVSGNNEQFF.

This chain connects TRBV6-6 to TRBJ1-5; no clear D gene. The CDR3 totals 15 residues. The germline CDR1 and CDR2 sequences are MNHNY and SVGAGI (reference sequence). Trimming shortened V by 0 bases and J by 3 bases, and 9 bases separated the two germline ends. CDR3 DNA sequence: TGTGCCAGCAGTTACTCTACGGTTTTCAATCAGCCCCAGCATTTT. It encodes CASSYSTVFNQPQHF.